The 15 T cell receptor beta chains below come from one sample, sequenced in a study of cytotoxic CD8 clonotypes in ibrutinib-treated CLL. Produced via immunoSEQ multiplex PCR; TCRdb's table is partial and in-frame only. The table records some 310,000 clones, about 77% of them present only once. Sample: PBMCs, taken before ibrutinib treatment. Receptor source: a human donor with chronic lymphocytic leukemia.

This chain's CDR3 is CASSQDSSHRAQYF. The CDR3 nucleotides are TGCGCCAGCAGCCAAGATTCATCCCATCGTGCGCAGTATTTT. The chain recombines TRBV4-3 with TRBJ2-3; D unresolved. The V and J ends lost 0 bases and 10 bases respectively, with 14 bases between them. CDR1 is LGHNA and CDR2 is YSLEER in the germline V gene. The CDR3 sequence is 14 residues long.

This chain uses TRBV29-1 with TRBJ1-2; tentative D call: TRBD1 (5 bases). The germline gives CDR1 SQVTM, CDR2 ANQGSEA. CDR3 length: 13 amino acids. Trimming left V 7 bases short and J 8 bases short, with 20 bases between. CDR3 sequence reads: CSAGQGKFSGYTF. CDR3 DNA sequence: TGCAGCGCTGGGCAGGGTAAATTCTCGGGCTACACCTTC.

This rearrangement joins TRBV6-5 to TRBJ2-5; TRBD1 agrees at 7 bases. V dropped 3 bases and J dropped 2; count of bases not matched to a gene: 6. The CDR3 consists of 15 residues. Germline V gene sequence: CDR1 MNHEY, CDR2 SVGAGI. CDR3 nucleotides: TGTGCCAGCAGTTATGGGACAGTGGAACAAGAGACCCAGTACTTC. Its translation: CASSYGTVEQETQYF.

The gene calls are TRBV30 and TRBJ1-3; D is uncertain. The V gene's germline CDR1 is GTSNPN and CDR2 SVGIG (reference sequence). The CDR3 consists of 12 residues. V was shortened by 0 bases and J by 4 bases, with 4 bases between the two germline ends. CDR3 region: CAWSVQGNTIYF. As DNA, the CDR3 is TGTGCCTGGAGTGTACAGGGAAACACCATATATTTT. Variable domain in full (rest from reference TRBV30 and TRBJ1-3): SQTIHQWPATLVQPVGSPLSLECTVEGTSNPNLYWYRQAAGRGLQLLFYSVGIGQISSEVPQNLSASRPQDRQFILSSKKLLLSDSGFYLCAWSVQGNTIYFGEGSWLTVV.

The chain recombines TRBV30 with TRBJ1-5; D not resolved. The CDR3 runs to 13 residues. Per germline, CDR1 GTSNPN and CDR2 SVGIG (reference sequence). Trimming removed 0 bases at V and 6 bases at J, with 9 bases between. CDR3 nucleotide sequence: TGTGCCTGGAGTGTAAATCCGCGTCAGCCCCAGCATTTT. Its translation: CAWSVNPRQPQHF. Combining the CDR3 with reference TRBV30 and TRBJ1-5 gives the whole variable domain SQTIHQWPATLVQPVGSPLSLECTVEGTSNPNLYWYRQAAGRGLQLLFYSVGIGQISSEVPQNLSASRPQDRQFILSSKKLLLSDSGFYLCAWSVNPRQPQHFGDGTRLSIL.

The chain is built from TRBV9 and TRBJ2-7; D call uncertain. The CDR3 is made up of 14 amino acids. The germline V gene encodes CDR1 SGDLS and CDR2 YYNGEE. Trimming took 0 bases from V and 3 from J, leaving 10 bases between them. CDR3 sequence: CASSVDVEIYEQYF. CDR3 coding DNA: TGTGCCAGCAGCGTAGATGTGGAGATCTACGAGCAGTACTTC.

The chain combines TRBV6-5 with TRBJ2-3; perhaps TRBD2 as D (5 bases). The ends were cut back, 2 bases at V and 11 bases at J, with 8 bases in the middle. The CDR3 runs to 11 residues. Looked up from germline, CDR1 is MNHEY and CDR2 is SVGAGI. In DNA, the CDR3 is TGTGCCAGCAGTTACGGGAGCGTGCAGTATTTT. Amino acid sequence: CASSYGSVQYF.

The chain couples TRBV6-5 to TRBJ2-2; no definite D call. The germline CDR1 and CDR2 sequences are MNHEY and SVGAGI. This CDR3 has 16 residues. V was cut by 0 bases and J by 2 bases, with 10 bases left in between. CDR3 residues: CASSYSPVVNTGELFF. The CDR3 DNA is TGTGCCAGCAGTTACTCCCCGGTCGTAAACACCGGGGAGCTGTTTTTT.

The chain is built from TRBV5-1 and TRBJ2-1; 8 nucleotides match TRBD2. This CDR3 is built from 16 residues. The V segment lost 0 bases and the J segment 5 bases; nucleotides outside the gene matches: 7. The germline CDR1 and CDR2 sequences are SGHRS and YFSETQ. The CDR3 loop reads CASSLVAGGNNNEQFF. In nucleotides, the CDR3 is TGCGCCAGCAGCTTGGTCGCGGGAGGCAACAACAATGAGCAGTTCTTC.

This clone was detected only a few times. This chain joins TRBV25-1 and TRBJ2-4; D is ambiguous. The CDR3 spans 15 residues. Germline V gene sequence: CDR1 MGHDK, CDR2 SYGVNS. V dropped 2 bases and J dropped 9 bases, with 17 bases sitting between them. The chain's CDR3 is CASSEDYYQRGIQYF. CDR3 nucleotide sequence: TGTGCCAGCAGTGAAGATTATTACCAGCGTGGCATTCAGTACTTC.

V usage is TRBV4-1 and J usage is TRBJ2-5; 7 bases map to TRBD1. CDR1 and CDR2 from the germline V gene are MGHRA and YSYEKL. This CDR3 is built from 16 residues. J gave up 1 base and V 2 bases, and 7 bases lay outside the gene matches. The CDR3 sequence: CASSQTTGSSQETQYF. Here the CDR3 DNA reads TGCGCCAGCAGCCAAACGACAGGGTCGAGCCAAGAGACCCAGTACTTC.

V usage is TRBV7-3 and J usage is TRBJ2-7; a weak D match, TRBD1 (6 bases). The CDR3 consists of 16 residues. Per germline, CDR1 SGHTA and CDR2 FQGTGA. Trimming took 1 base from V and 7 from J, leaving 20 bases between them. In nucleotides, the CDR3 is TGTGCCAGCAGCTTAAGGGCGAACAGGGTCCAGAAAGAGCAGTACTTC. Protein sequence: CASSLRANRVQKEQYF. Together with reference TRBV7-3 and TRBJ2-7, the CDR3 gives the full variable domain: GAGVSQTPSNKVTEKGKYVELRCDPISGHTALYWYRQSLGQGPEFLIYFQGTGAADDSGLPNDRFFAVRPEGSVSTLKIQRTERGDSAVYLCASSLRANRVQKEQYFGPGTRLTVT.

There are a few counts of this clone. The chain links TRBV7-7 to TRBJ1-1, with a possible D match to TRBD1 (6 bases). Trimming cost V 5 bases and J 3 bases, with 10 bases left between them. The CDR3 is 13 residues long. Per germline, CDR1 SSHAT and CDR2 FNYEAQ (reference sequence). CDR3 amino acids: CASSPGVHTEAFF. The CDR3, as DNA: TGTGCCAGCAGCCCAGGGGTTCACACTGAAGCTTTCTTT.

The chain employs TRBV5-6 and TRBJ2-1; TRBD1 is a possible D gene (5 bases). V lost 1 base to trimming and J lost 7 bases, with 18 bases between them. Germline V gives CDR1 SGHDT, CDR2 YYEEEE. The CDR3 loop spans 16 amino acids. In DNA form, the CDR3 reads TGTGCCAGCAGCTTGCGGATAGGGGCCTTTGGTAATGAGCAGTTCTTC. Protein sequence: CASSLRIGAFGNEQFF.

Notes on this clone: Other DNA sequences in this specimen translate into the identical CDR3. This chain uses TRBV9 with TRBJ2-5; 11 nucleotides align to TRBD2. CDR1 is SGDLS and CDR2 is YYNGEE in the germline V gene. Unmatched junction bases numbered 2, after V lost 0 bases and J lost 4 bases. CDR3 length: 15 amino acids. The chain's CDR3 is CASSVGLAGGETQYF. CDR3 bases: TGTGCCAGCAGCGTAGGGCTAGCGGGAGGAGAGACCCAGTACTTC. The entire variable domain, with the rest obtained from reference TRBV9 and TRBJ2-5, is as follows: DSGVTQTPKHLITATGQRVTLRCSPRSGDLSVYWYQQSLDQGLQFLIQYYNGEERAKGNILERFSAQQFPDLHSELNLSSLELGDSALYFCASSVGLAGGETQYFGPGTRLLVL.